Below, one T cell receptor beta chain is given with its context. Its antigen remains unidentified. This sample stems from a study of cytomegalovirus exposure and HLA in healthy donors. This CDR3 has 15 amino acids. The V gene's germline CDR1 is LNHDA and CDR2 SQIVND (reference sequence). V was shortened by 3 bases and J by 4 bases, with 13 bases between the two germline ends. This PCR relied on a set of 60 Vbeta primers and 13 Jbeta primers. Authors' analysis steps: In a later analysis, 10 million to 11 million of approximately 81 million unique beta chains occurred in at least two donors. Some clones are missing from TCRdb's copy, which holds only in-frame ones; the method was immunoSEQ multiplex PCR. V, J and clone size derive from that table, while D and trimming were established from the DNA sequence. The profile shows some 150,000 clones, approximately 82% of them singletons. Overall study findings and caveats: Available immune exposure information covered CMV serostatus only. Later work found that TCR association rates differed between HLA loci; DRB1 had the most and HLA-C the fewest. Roughly even sequencing depth across donors was the assumption behind the presence/absence analyses.

The source material was PBMCs. The chain couples TRBV19 to TRBJ1-5, with D tentatively TRBD1 (6 bases). This clonotype was obtained from a young man in good health and CMV-seropositive. The CDR3 DNA is TGTGCCAGTAGTATCGCAGGGGCACGTAATCAGCCCCAGCATTTT. Translating gives CASSIAGARNQPQHF.